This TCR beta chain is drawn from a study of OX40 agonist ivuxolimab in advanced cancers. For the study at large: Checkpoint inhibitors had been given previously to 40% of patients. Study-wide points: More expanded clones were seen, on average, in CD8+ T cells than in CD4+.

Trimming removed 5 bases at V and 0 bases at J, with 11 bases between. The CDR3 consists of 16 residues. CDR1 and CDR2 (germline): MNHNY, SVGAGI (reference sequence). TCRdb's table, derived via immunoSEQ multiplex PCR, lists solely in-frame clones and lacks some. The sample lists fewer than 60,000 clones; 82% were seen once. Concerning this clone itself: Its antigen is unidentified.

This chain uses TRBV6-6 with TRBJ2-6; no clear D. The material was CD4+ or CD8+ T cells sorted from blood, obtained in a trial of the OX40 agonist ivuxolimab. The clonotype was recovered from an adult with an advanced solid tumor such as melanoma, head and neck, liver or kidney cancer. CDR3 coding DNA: TGTGCCAGCAGTGTGAGACGGAGCTCTGGGGCCAACGTCCTGACTTTC. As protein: CASSVRRSSGANVLTF.